The clone carrying this T cell receptor beta chain was detected only a few times. The antigen remains undetermined. CDR3 length: 14 residues. V was pared by 4 bases and J by 4 bases, with 6 bases of the junction left unmatched. The germline V gene has CDR1 PRHDT and CDR2 FYEKMQ (reference sequence). This entry belongs to a study of blood T cells in healthy people across ages. For the second PCR, which ran for 7 to 11 cycles, a sample-barcoded 5' primer and a J-beta primer mix were used. In TCRdb, the 5' RACE reads were re-called with MiXCR into one record per CDR3 protein. The sample carries around 790,000 distinct CDR3 sequences, 40% to 50% recorded once. Study outcomes and limitations: Any conclusive comparison of naive versus antigen-experienced cells was prevented by using unsorted PBMCs.

This sequence joins TRBV13 and TRBJ1-1, with 7 bases that match TRBD1. Sequencing used blood. This sequence was found in a man in his 60s in good health. The CDR3 protein is CASSSDRAVTEAFF. The CDR3 DNA reads TGTGCCAGCAGCTCAGACAGGGCGGTCACTGAAGCTTTCTTT. The full variable domain, its missing parts supplied by reference TRBV13 and TRBJ1-1, is AAGVIQSPRHLIKEKRETATLKCYPIPRHDTVYWYQQGPGQDPQFLISFYEKMQSDKGSIPDRFSAQQFSDYHSELNMSSLELGDSALYFCASSSDRAVTEAFFGQGTRLTVV.